The clone carrying this T cell receptor beta chain came up a few times. Its antigen is still unknown. This CDR3 comprises 18 residues. The V segment lost 1 base and the J segment 2 bases; nucleotides outside the gene matches: 12. Germline lookup yields CDR1 LGHNA and CDR2 YNFKEQ. The investigators reverse transcribed all of the isolated RNA, so they sequenced expressed TCRB transcripts. The repertoire was sequenced with immunoSEQ multiplex PCR; TCRdb's copy has only in-frame clones and lacks some. The sample has 120,000 to 150,000 clones, less than 15% seen once; the top ten hold less than 1.5%. This sample stems from a study of beta chain features in type 1 diabetes. Looking at the study overall: About 110 million sorted cells were examined across all samples. General observations from the study: Whether HLA type affects TCRB rearrangement stayed undetermined in the present work. In every one of the four CD4+ subsets, TCRB CDR3s were moderately but significantly shorter in Type 1 diabetes patients.

Blood was collected once per donor into heparin, averaging about 120 mL. Sequenced input: central memory CD4+ T cells from blood. This receptor was obtained from a man aged 18-30 years with type 1 diabetes. The genes are TRBV4-2 and TRBJ2-5; TRBD2 aligns across 8 bases. The CDR3 sequence: CASSQGLGFRGGQETQYF. The CDR3 nucleotides read TGTGCCAGCAGCCAAGGGCTTGGTTTCCGGGGGGGGCAAGAGACCCAGTACTTC.